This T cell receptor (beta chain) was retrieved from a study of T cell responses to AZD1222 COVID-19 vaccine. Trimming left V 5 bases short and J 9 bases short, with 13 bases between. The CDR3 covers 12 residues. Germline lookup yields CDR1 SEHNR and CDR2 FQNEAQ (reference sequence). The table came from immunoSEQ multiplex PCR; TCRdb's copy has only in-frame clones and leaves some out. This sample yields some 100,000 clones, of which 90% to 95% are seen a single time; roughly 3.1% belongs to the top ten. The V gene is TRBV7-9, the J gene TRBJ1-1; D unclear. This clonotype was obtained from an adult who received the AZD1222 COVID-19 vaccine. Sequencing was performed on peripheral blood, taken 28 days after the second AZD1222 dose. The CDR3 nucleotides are TGTGCCAGCAGCGTCGAGGGCTCCAAAGCTTTCTTT. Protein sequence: CASSVEGSKAFF.